This TCR beta chain is drawn from a study of Graves' ophthalmopathy and Graves' hyperthyroidism. Study in general: Stable hyperthyroidism referred to disease that showed no ophthalmopathy within 18 months of follow-up.

RNA transcripts served as template for amplifying TCR beta CDR3 sequences. The first-round RT-PCR employed HTBI primers together with the Qiagen OneStep RT-PCR kit. A multiplex PCR was then performed as the second round. TCRdb reprocessed the multiplex PCR reads via MiXCR and lists one record per CDR3 protein. The sample yields around 1.1 million distinct CDR3 sequences, around a third seen once. This CDR3 is built from 14 residues. Per germline, CDR1 MNHEY and CDR2 SVGAGI. V was cut by 2 bases and J by 7 bases, with 12 bases left in between. This clonotype has ten or more counts. This TCR came from an adult man with Graves' hyperthyroidism. The chain carries TRBV6-5 and TRBJ1-5; TRBD1 might be the D (5 bases). The sequenced sample was peripheral blood or thyroid tissue (not recorded which). DNA for the CDR3: TGTGCCAGCAGTTACGCCCCAGGGTCGCAGCCCCAGCATTTT. Residues: CASSYAPGSQPQHF.